This TCR beta chain stems from a study of blood T cell repertoires in COVID-19. Across the study: PBMCs, B-cell-depleted T cells, or T cells provided the cDNA or gDNA that made up the material.

Clones were read by immunoSEQ multiplex PCR, and TCRdb kept only the in-frame ones, dropping some. This sample carries about 52,000 clones, just under 90% of them seen once, and the ten largest clones take 7% to 9%. Per the germline V gene, CDR1 is LGHDT and CDR2 is YNNKEL (reference sequence). J was trimmed by 5 bases and V by 2 bases; bases with no gene match: 8. The CDR3 has 16 residues. The source material was peripheral blood. The origin of this receptor is a man older than 75 with active or convalescent COVID-19. This chain uses TRBV3-1 (or the pseudogene TRBV3-2) with TRBJ2-5, with TRBD2 matching 10 bases. CDR3 coding DNA: TGTGCCAGCAGCCAAACCCGAGCGGGGGGGCCCGAGACCCAGTACTTC. Its protein is CASSQTRAGGPETQYF.